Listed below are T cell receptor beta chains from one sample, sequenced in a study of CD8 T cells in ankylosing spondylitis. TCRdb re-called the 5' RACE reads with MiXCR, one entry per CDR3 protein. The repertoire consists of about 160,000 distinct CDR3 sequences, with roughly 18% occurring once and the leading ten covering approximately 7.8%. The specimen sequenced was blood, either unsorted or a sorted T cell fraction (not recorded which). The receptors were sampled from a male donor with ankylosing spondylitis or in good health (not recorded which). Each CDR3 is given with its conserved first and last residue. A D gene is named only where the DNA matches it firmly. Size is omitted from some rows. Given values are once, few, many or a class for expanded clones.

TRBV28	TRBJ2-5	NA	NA	CASSYRDNRQAGATQYF	TGTGCCAGCAGTTACCGGGACAATCGGCAAGCGGGTGCGACCCAGTACTTC
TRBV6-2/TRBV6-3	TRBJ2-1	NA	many	CASSWLNSYNEQFF	TGTGCCAGCAGTTGGCTAAACTCCTACAATGAGCAGTTCTTC
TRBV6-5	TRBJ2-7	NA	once	CASATHYEQYF	TGTGCCAGCGCCACACACTACGAGCAGTACTTC
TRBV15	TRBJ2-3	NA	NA	CATSLALGDTQYF	TGTGCCACCAGTCTCGCGCTGGGGGATACGCAGTATTTT
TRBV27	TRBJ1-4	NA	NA	CASSLVGATNEKLFF	TGTGCCAGCAGTTTAGTCGGGGCGACTAATGAAAAACTGTTTTTT
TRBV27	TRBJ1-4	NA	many	CASSLSVVNEKLFF	TGTGCCAGCAGTTTGAGTGTCGTTAATGAAAAACTGTTTTTT
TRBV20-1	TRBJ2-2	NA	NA	CSAVAGTDATTGELFF	TGCAGTGCAGTCGCCGGGACCGATGCAACCACCGGGGAGCTGTTTTTT
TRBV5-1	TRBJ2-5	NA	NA	CASSQTGTQGETQYF	TGCGCCAGCAGCCAGACCGGGACACAGGGAGAGACCCAGTACTTC
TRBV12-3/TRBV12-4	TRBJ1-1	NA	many	CASTNRGAAFF	TGTGCCAGCACCAACCGGGGGGCGGCTTTCTTT
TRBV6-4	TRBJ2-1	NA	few	CASGRDLYNEQFF	TGTGCCAGCGGCCGGGACTTGTACAATGAGCAGTTCTTC
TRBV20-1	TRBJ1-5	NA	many	CSARDWGIGNQPQHF	TGCAGTGCTAGAGATTGGGGAATTGGCAATCAGCCCCAGCATTTT
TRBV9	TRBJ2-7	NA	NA	CASSVSLDSTYEQYF	TGTGCCAGCAGCGTATCCCTCGACAGCACCTACGAGCAGTACTTC
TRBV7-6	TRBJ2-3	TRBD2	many	CASSLRLGGRNGDTQYF	TGTGCCAGCAGCTTAAGGCTTGGCGGGAGAAATGGGGATACGCAGTATTTT
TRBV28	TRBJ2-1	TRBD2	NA	CASSQRLAGTNEQFF	TGTGCCAGCAGTCAAAGACTAGCGGGAACCAATGAGCAGTTCTTC
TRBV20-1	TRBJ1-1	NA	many	CSAPKGGAFF	TGCAGTGCTCCGAAAGGGGGGGCTTTCTTT
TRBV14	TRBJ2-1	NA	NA	CASGIGNEQFF	TGTGCCAGCGGAATTGGCAATGAGCAGTTCTTC
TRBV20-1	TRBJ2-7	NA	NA	CCARDFTGSETYEQYF	TGCTGTGCTAGGGATTTTACGGGATCCGAGACCTACGAGCAGTACTTC
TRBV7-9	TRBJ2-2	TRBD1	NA	CASSPGGTGAGELFF	TGTGCCAGCAGCCCCGGTGGGACAGGGGCCGGGGAGCTGTTTTTT
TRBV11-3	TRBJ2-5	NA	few	CASSLGSDGFIQETQYF	TGTGCCAGCAGCTTAGGATCGGACGGATTTATTCAAGAGACCCAGTACTTC
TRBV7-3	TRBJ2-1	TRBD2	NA	CASSLTPGLAGGVEQFF	TGTGCCAGCAGCTTAACCCCGGGTCTAGCGGGAGGCGTTGAGCAGTTCTTC
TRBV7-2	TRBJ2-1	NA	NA	CASSDYGEYNEQFF	TGTGCCAGCAGCGATTACGGGGAGTACAATGAGCAGTTCTTC
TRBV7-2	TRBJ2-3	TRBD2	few	CASSHTSGRGDTQYF	TGTGCCAGCAGCCACACTAGCGGCCGAGGGGATACGCAGTATTTT
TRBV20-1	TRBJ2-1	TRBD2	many	CSASVPSGRKNEQFF	TGCAGTGCTAGTGTCCCTAGCGGGAGGAAGAATGAGCAGTTCTTC
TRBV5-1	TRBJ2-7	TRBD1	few	CASSLQGQGYEQYF	TGCGCCAGCAGCTTGCAGGGACAGGGCTACGAGCAGTACTTC
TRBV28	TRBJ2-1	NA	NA	CASSLRSIPQKNNEQFF	TGTGCCAGCAGTTTGCGCTCCATCCCCCAAAAGAACAATGAGCAGTTCTTC
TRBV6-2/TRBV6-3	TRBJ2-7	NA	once	CASSYSYGEQYF	TGTGCCAGCAGTTACTCGTATGGCGAGCAGTACTTC
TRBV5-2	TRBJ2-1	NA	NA	CASNEGVRSEQFF	TGTGCCAGCAACGAGGGGGTGAGGAGTGAGCAGTTCTTC
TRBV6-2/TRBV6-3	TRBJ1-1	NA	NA	CASLREGKAFF	TGTGCCAGCCTCCGGGAGGGTAAGGCTTTCTTT
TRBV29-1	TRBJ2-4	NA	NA	CSGSNVAKNIQYF	TGCAGCGGTTCAAATGTAGCCAAAAACATTCAGTACTTC